These T cell receptor beta chains were read from a single sample in a study of T cell responses to AZD1222 COVID-19 vaccine. The assay was immunoSEQ multiplex PCR, and TCRdb's table has in-frame clones only and misses some. Of more than 100,000 clones in the sample, about 90% were seen once. The source was peripheral blood, collected on day 0 of AZD1222 vaccination. The receptors were gathered from an adult in good health. Each CDR3 is given with its conserved first and last residue. A D gene is named only where the DNA matches it firmly. Not every row has a clone size; where given, it reads once, few, many or a size class.

>once|TRBJ1-5|15|TRBV2|TRBD1
CASRADRGSNQPQHF
TGTGCCAGCAGAGCGGACAGGGGCAGCAATCAGCCCCAGCATTTT
>few|TRBJ2-7|15|TRBV7-9|.
CASSLGPPAVYEQYF
TGTGCCAGCAGCTTAGGGCCCCCGGCGGTCTACGAGCAGTACTTC
>.|TRBJ2-3|17|TRBV4-2|TRBD1
CASSQPNRGRGTDTQYF
TGTGCCAGCAGCCAACCGAACAGGGGTAGGGGCACAGATACGCAGTATTTT
>.|TRBJ2-7|12|TRBV27|.
CASSFSAYEQYF
TGTGCCAGCAGTTTTTCCGCCTACGAGCAGTACTTC
>once|TRBJ1-6|16|TRBV18|.
CASSPPATGSNSPLHF
TGTGCCAGCTCACCACCAGCGACAGGTTCCAATTCACCCCTCCACTTT
>.|TRBJ2-1|16|TRBV27|TRBD2
CASSLTGTSGYNEQFF
TGTGCCAGCAGCCTCACCGGGACTAGCGGCTACAATGAGCAGTTCTTC
>.|TRBJ1-2|15|TRBV9|TRBD1
CASSVSPGQGNGYTF
TGTGCCAGCAGCGTAAGCCCCGGACAGGGGAATGGCTACACCTTC
>.|TRBJ2-7|14|TRBV10-2|.
CASSPGRNPYEQYF
TGCGCCAGCAGCCCGGGACGTAACCCCTACGAGCAGTACTTC
>.|TRBJ2-5|11|TRBV5-1|.
CASSGQETQYF
TGCGCCAGCAGCGGTCAAGAGACCCAGTACTTC
>.|TRBJ1-4|16|TRBV3-1/TRBV3-2|.
CASSRHTGQFNEKLFF
TGTGCCAGCAGCAGACATACGGGACAATTTAATGAAAAACTGTTTTTT
>.|TRBJ1-2|10|TRBV7-9|.
CASSLYGYTF
TGTGCCAGCAGCCTTTATGGCTACACCTTC
>.|TRBJ1-5|15|TRBV11-3|.
CASSLGGQPNQPQHF
TGTGCCAGCAGCTTAGGGGGACAACCCAATCAGCCCCAGCATTTT
>once|TRBJ2-2|16|TRBV19|.
CASGSGVAKNTGELFF
TGTGCCAGTGGGTCCGGGGTAGCGAAGAACACCGGGGAGCTGTTTTTT
>.|TRBJ1-5|16|TRBV7-2|TRBD1
CASSETPQGRNQPQHF
TGTGCCAGCAGCGAAACTCCACAGGGGAGGAATCAGCCCCAGCATTTT
>.|TRBJ2-2|14|TRBV6-6|.
CASSSKPGTGELFF
TGTGCCAGCAGCTCAAAGCCCGGGACCGGGGAGCTGTTTTTT
>.|TRBJ1-6|17|TRBV9|TRBD1
CASSVAGQGAYNSPLHF
TGTGCCAGCAGCGTAGCTGGGCAGGGGGCGTATAATTCACCCCTCCACTTT
>.|TRBJ1-2|14|TRBV28|TRBD1
CASRFGQGSYGYTF
TGTGCCAGCAGATTCGGACAGGGGTCCTATGGCTACACCTTC
>.|TRBJ1-2|14|TRBV2|.
CASSQGIKFYGYTF
TGTGCCAGCAGTCAGGGTATAAAATTCTATGGCTACACCTTC
>.|TRBJ2-7|17|TRBV23-1|TRBD2
CASSQGLAGGLTYEQYF
TGCGCCAGCAGTCAGGGACTAGCGGGAGGGCTAACCTACGAGCAGTACTTC
>.|TRBJ1-5|14|TRBV28|.
CASTTGRSNQPQHF
TGTGCCAGCACCACAGGTCGGAGCAATCAGCCCCAGCATTTT
>.|TRBJ1-2|15|TRBV9|.
CASSLGTTTGYGYTF
TGTGCCAGCAGCCTCGGGACAACCACGGGCTATGGCTACACCTTC
>once|TRBJ2-7|15|TRBV4-1|.
CASSQGHAQGGEQYF
TGCGCCAGCAGCCAAGGCCACGCGCAGGGGGGCGAGCAGTACTTC
>once|TRBJ2-7|12|TRBV3-1/TRBV3-2|.
CASSQGVTEQYF
TGTGCCAGCAGCCAGGGGGTTACCGAGCAGTACTTC
>.|TRBJ1-1|15|TRBV7-9|.
CASSPERKWASEAFF
TGTGCCAGCAGCCCAGAGCGTAAATGGGCGTCTGAAGCTTTCTTT
>.|TRBJ1-2|16|TRBV27|.
CASSPIGTASGGGYTF
TGTGCCAGCAGCCCCATCGGGACCGCATCCGGCGGTGGCTACACCTTC
>.|TRBJ1-2|17|TRBV28|TRBD1
CASSWGTGTTANYGYTF
TGTGCCAGCAGTTGGGGGACAGGGACCACCGCTAACTATGGCTACACCTTC
>.|TRBJ2-1|14|TRBV9|.
CASSVGGPYNEQFF
TGTGCCAGCAGCGTAGGCGGACCCTACAATGAGCAGTTCTTC
>once|TRBJ2-3|14|TRBV11-2|.
CASSLVSGKNTQYF
TGTGCCAGCAGCTTAGTTTCAGGGAAGAATACGCAGTATTTT
>.|TRBJ2-7|13|TRBV28|TRBD2
CASRELAGDEQYF
TGTGCCAGCCGAGAGCTAGCGGGAGACGAGCAGTACTTC
>.|TRBJ2-4|13|TRBV19|.
CASSIQRMGIQYF
TGTGCCAGTAGTATCCAAAGGATGGGCATTCAGTACTTC